This T cell receptor beta chain was recorded in a study of Graves' ophthalmopathy and Graves' hyperthyroidism. The CDR3 sequence is 16 residues long. Germline V CDR1 and CDR2: SGHAT, FQNNGV. V was pared by 1 base and J by 5 bases, with 14 bases between. Amplifying from RNA transcripts, the study obtained TCR beta CDR3 regions. An opening RT-PCR round employed HTBI primers and preceded a second-round multiplex PCR. Each CDR3 protein is one row after TCRdb ran MiXCR on the multiplex PCR reads. The sample lists approximately 480,000 distinct CDR3 sequences; over 13% were seen once. This clonotype was recorded many times.

The rearrangement uses TRBV11-2 and TRBJ2-2; D may be TRBD2 (6 bases). The sequence was collected from a woman aged 30 to 39 with Graves' ophthalmopathy. The sequencing input was blood. The DNA of the CDR3 is TGTGCCAGCAGCTTAGTGGAGGGCCTAGGGACCGGGGAGCTGTTTTTT. Encoded protein: CASSLVEGLGTGELFF.